The 17 T cell receptor beta chains given below trace back to one sample, sequenced in a study of molecular identifiers for immune sequencing clone quantification. TCRdb used MiXCR to reprocess the PCR reads, holding one entry per CDR3 protein. Of about half a million distinct CDR3 sequences in the sample, about 25% were seen once. Sample: naive CD8+ T cells from blood, with Jurkat cell RNA spiked in. The subset here: FACS-sorted CD8+CD4-CCR7+CD45RA+ naive T cells. These receptors originate from a human donor in good health. Some libraries in this study had Jurkat cell RNA spiked in.

CDR3 sequence (DNA): TGTGCCAGCAGCCCCCGGACTGAACCCTCCTACGAGCAGTACTTC. It encodes CASSPRTEPSYEQYF. V gene TRBV5-3 combines with J gene TRBJ2-7; tentative D call: TRBD2 (5 bases). TRBV5-3 is designated an ORF whose function remains uncertain. The CDR3 contains 15 residues. The ends were cut back, 8 bases at V and 0 bases at J, with 18 bases in the middle.

This clonotype was counted between two and nine times. V usage is TRBV4-3 and J usage is TRBJ1-4; D gene uncertain. This CDR3 is built from 14 residues. CDR1 LGHNA and CDR2 YSLEER come from the germline V gene. V was pared by 1 base and J by 10 bases, with 13 bases between. In nucleotides, the CDR3 is TGCGCCAGCAGCCAAGGCCGAATGGACGGAAAACTGTTTTTT. Translated, it gives CASSQGRMDGKLFF.

This clonotype came up many times. The rearrangement links TRBV27 to TRBJ2-7; D tentatively reads TRBD1 or TRBD2 (5 bases each). Per germline, CDR1 MNHEY and CDR2 SMNVEV (reference sequence). Trimming took off 5 bases at V and 5 bases at J, with 19 bases between the two ends. This CDR3 is built from 15 residues. CDR3: CASSPPVAGTDEQYF. The DNA of the CDR3 is TGTGCCAGCAGTCCACCGGTCGCAGGGACGGACGAGCAGTACTTC.

Remarks on this clonotype: A much larger clone lies one base from this, so it may be a read error. The rearrangement links TRBV29-1 to TRBJ2-5; tentatively, D is TRBD1 (7 bases). Germline-derived CDR1 and CDR2 are SQVTM and ANQGSEA. This CDR3 is 15 amino acids long. In DNA, the CDR3 is TGCAGCGTTGCCGGGGCAGGGGGGTTTACGGAGACCCAGCACTTC. Translation gives CSVAGAGGFTETQHF. Full variable domain (outside the CDR3, taken from reference TRBV29-1 and TRBJ2-5): SAVISQKPSRDICQRGTSLTIQCQVDSQVTMMFWYRQQPGQSLTLIATANQGSEATYESGFVIDKFPISRPNLTFSTLTVSNMSPEDSSIYLCSVAGAGGFTETQHFGPGTRLLVL.

The rearrangement joins TRBV18 to TRBJ2-7; D might be TRBD2 (6 bases). The CDR3 totals 16 residues. Germline lookup yields CDR1 KGHSH and CDR2 LQKENI. Between the trimmed V and J ends, which lost 0 bases and 1 base, there was a span of 13 bases. The CDR3: CASSPPEGRGSYEQYF. The CDR3 bases are TGTGCCAGCTCACCACCGGAGGGACGCGGGTCCTACGAGCAGTACTTC.

The chain uses TRBV7-9 and TRBJ2-1; tentatively, D is TRBD2 (6 bases). Germline V gives CDR1 SEHNR, CDR2 FQNEAQ (reference sequence). Trimming shortened V by 5 bases and J by 9 bases, and 20 bases separated the two germline ends. There are 15 residues in the CDR3. CDR3 coding DNA: TGTGCCAGCAGCCCCCCAAGCGGCGGCGGGACTGAGCAGTTCTTC. Its translation: CASSPPSGGGTEQFF.

The gene calls are TRBV20-1 and TRBJ1-5; D is unclear. CDR3 length equals 12 residues. Looked up from germline, CDR1 is DFQATT and CDR2 is SNEGSKA (reference sequence). V was pared by 5 bases and J by 3 bases, with 8 bases between. As DNA, the CDR3 is TGCAGTGCTGGGGTTGACAATCAGCCCCAGCATTTT. It translates to CSAGVDNQPQHF.

Ten or more counts support this clonotype. This rearrangement joins TRBV9 to TRBJ1-1; D is uncertain. The CDR3 totals 14 residues. Germline V gives CDR1 SGDLS, CDR2 YYNGEE. The germline V and J ends were trimmed by 4 bases and 4 bases, with 14 bases remaining between them. The CDR3 here is CASSLDNFPTEAFF. In DNA, the CDR3 is TGTGCCAGCAGCCTAGACAATTTCCCCACTGAAGCTTTCTTT.

This clonotype appeared a few times. This sequence joins TRBV7-9 and TRBJ2-3; TRBD2 is a possible D gene (6 bases). Trimming left V 4 bases short and J 2 bases short, with 16 bases between. The CDR3 totals 16 residues. Germline V gene data show CDR1 as SEHNR and CDR2 as FQNEAQ (reference sequence). The CDR3 here is CASSSRLEAPTDTQYF. DNA of the CDR3: TGTGCCAGCAGCTCTAGACTAGAAGCGCCCACAGATACGCAGTATTTT.

The V gene is TRBV29-1, the J gene TRBJ1-4; weak D call: TRBD1 (5 bases). The CDR3 consists of 15 residues. Germline CDR1 is SQVTM and CDR2 is ANQGSEA. V was shortened by 4 bases and J by 3 bases, with 15 bases between the two germline ends. CDR3 nucleotides: TGCAGCGTTGGGGGCCACCCTACCGCTAATGAAAAACTGTTTTTT. This encodes CSVGGHPTANEKLFF.

The chain links TRBV6-5 to TRBJ1-1, with D unresolved. The germline gives CDR1 MNHEY, CDR2 SVGAGI. Between the trimmed V and J ends, which lost 2 bases and 3 bases, there was a span of 7 bases. This CDR3 is 13 amino acids long. The CDR3: CASSYPPYTEAFF. The DNA for the CDR3 is TGTGCCAGCAGTTACCCCCCCTACACTGAAGCTTTCTTT.

This clonotype was seen more than once but under ten times. The chain employs TRBV4-1 and TRBJ1-2; 9 bases agree with TRBD1. This CDR3 region has 16 residues. Germline-derived CDR1 and CDR2 are MGHRA and YSYEKL. Unmatched junction bases numbered 4, after V lost 0 bases and J lost 2 bases. CDR3 sequence (DNA): TGCGCCAGCAGCCAAGAAATCGGACAGGGGAACTATGGCTACACCTTC. Its translation is CASSQEIGQGNYGYTF.

About this clonotype itself: An end of the junction differs from the germline gene, which may be a read error. The chain employs TRBV11-2 and TRBJ1-3; D is perhaps TRBD1 (6 bases). Germline values: CDR1 SGHAT, CDR2 FQNNGV. The CDR3 loop spans 15 amino acids. CDR3 in DNA: TGTGCCAGCAGCCGCCCCCAGGGGCTTGGAAACACCGTATATTTT. It encodes CASSRPQGLGNTVYF.

This chain links TRBV12-3 or TRBV12-4 with TRBJ2-5; possible D gene TRBD2, 5 bases. Trimming cost V 5 bases and J 3 bases, with 13 bases left between them. The CDR3 covers 14 residues. The DNA of the CDR3 is TGTGCCAGCAGTCCTATCGACGGGAAAGAGACCCAGTACTTC. It codes for CASSPIDGKETQYF.

Regarding this clonotype: Given a much more abundant clone one base away, this may be a read error. This chain joins TRBV4-3 and TRBJ1-1, with a possible D match to TRBD1 (6 bases). Deletions cut 1 base from V and 5 bases from J, with 14 bases between. Germline CDR1 LGHNA, CDR2 YSLEER. The CDR3 totals 15 residues. The DNA for the CDR3 is TGCGCCAGCAGCCAAGGGGCAGGGGCATCGACTGAAGCTTTCTTT. It codes for CASSQGAGASTEAFF.

This clonotype was picked up many times. The rearrangement links TRBV29-1 to TRBJ2-4; the match to TRBD1 covers 8 bases. CDR1 and CDR2 (germline): SQVTM, ANQGSEA. CDR3 length equals 15 residues. Unmatched junction bases numbered 5, after V lost 4 bases and J lost 0 bases. The CDR3 DNA reads TGCAGCGTTGCGGACAGGGACGTAGCCAAAAACATTCAGTACTTC. It codes for CSVADRDVAKNIQYF.

A remark on this clonotype: An end of the junction differs from the germline gene, which may be a read error. The J gene is TRBJ2-3, the V gene TRBV5-6, with TRBD1 matching 10 bases. The CDR3 consists of 16 residues. Germline V gene sequence: CDR1 SGHDT, CDR2 YYEEEE. CDR3 region: CASSFGTGVGTDAQYF. In DNA form, the CDR3 reads TGTGCCAGCAGCTTTGGGACAGGGGTAGGCACAGATGCGCAGTATTTT.